This passage covers 4 T cell receptor beta chains from one sample sequenced in a study of cytomegalovirus exposure and HLA in healthy donors. Repertoires were generated with immunoSEQ multiplex PCR, while TCRdb's copy carries only in-frame clones and drops some. Seen here are 56,000 or so clones, approximately 92% observed once, and the top ten hold 1.1%. The sample consisted of PBMCs. The receptors stem from a man between 18 and 29 years old in good health and CMV-seronegative.

The genes are TRBV7-2 and TRBJ2-7; tentatively, D is TRBD1 (6 bases). The V end lost 5 bases, the J end lost 6 bases, and 17 bases lay between the germline ends. The length of the CDR3 is 14 residues. The germline V gene encodes CDR1 SGHTA and CDR2 FQGNSA. CDR3 loop: CASSVRAGASEQYF. CDR3 bases: TGTGCCAGCAGCGTGCGGGCAGGGGCGAGCGAGCAGTACTTC.

This chain joins TRBV5-1 and TRBJ2-2, with a tentative D call TRBD1 (5 bases). In germline, CDR1 is SGHRS, CDR2 YFSETQ. Trimming took off 0 bases at V and 2 bases at J, with 11 bases between the two ends. The CDR3 extends over 16 amino acids. DNA for the CDR3: TGCGCCAGCAGCTTGGGTGACAGTAGAAACACCGGGGAGCTGTTTTTT. Its translation is CASSLGDSRNTGELFF.

The chain is built from TRBV7-8 and TRBJ2-1; a weak D match, TRBD2 (7 bases). There are 15 residues in the CDR3. Trimming took off 7 bases at V and 10 bases at J, with 23 bases between the two ends. Germline CDR1 and CDR2: SGHVS and FQNEAQ. This CDR3 reads CASNHSPGGRNEQFF. The CDR3 nucleotides read TGTGCCAGCAACCATAGTCCGGGGGGCCGGAACGAGCAGTTCTTC.

The gene calls are TRBV4-1 and TRBJ2-6, with D hard to call. Germline V gives CDR1 MGHRA, CDR2 YSYEKL. CDR3 length equals 15 residues. V dropped 1 base and J dropped 4 bases, with 8 bases sitting between them. The CDR3 DNA reads as TGCGCCAGCAGCCAAGCTGGGCTCGGGGCCAACGTCCTGACTTTC. It specifies CASSQAGLGANVLTF.